This T cell receptor (beta chain) derives from a study of STAT5B mutations in CD4+ large granular lymphocyte leukemia. As for the study in general: Healthy donors showed HLA-associated enrichment of the CDR3 'QG' motif.

Profiled with immunoSEQ multiplex PCR; TCRdb holds only in-frame clones, not every one. Altogether 25,000 to 40,000 clones are present, about 70% being singletons, with the ten largest covering 0.25% to 0.35%. This clone was counted a single time. The antigen remains undetermined. Overall study findings and caveats: 8/27 top patient clones versus 2/35 control clones were TRBV06-family. Patient CD4-sorted repertoires stayed more clonal than healthy ones after leukemic-clone removal.

V was trimmed by 1 base and J by 2 bases, leaving 18 bases between them. CDR3 length: 17 residues. Germline assignment: CDR1 SGHRS and CDR2 YFSETQ. The clonotype originates from a human donor in good health. The rearrangement uses TRBV5-1 and TRBJ2-5, with D maybe TRBD1 (5 bases). Material for sequencing was CD4+ T cells from blood buffy coats. The CDR3 region is CASSLSQGLSRQETQYF. DNA of the CDR3: TGCGCCAGCAGCTTGAGCCAGGGTCTATCGAGGCAAGAGACCCAGTACTTC. The whole variable domain, filled in from reference TRBV5-1 and TRBJ2-5, reads KAGVTQTPRYLIKTRGQQVTLSCSPISGHRSVSWYQQTPGQGLQFLFEYFSETQRNKGNFPGRFSGRQFSNSRSEMNVSTLELGDSALYLCASSLSQGLSRQETQYFGPGTRLLVL.